This TCR beta chain was captured in a study of T cells after yellow fever vaccination. Whole-study context: Any fraction with a low cell number was prepared using SMART-Seq v4 Ultra Low Input.

This clonotype was seen at least ten times. What it binds is unknown. Study-level points and caveats: Abundant contaminating clonotypes from the bulk population could appear in FACS-sorted repertoires. Subsequent to the booster, the majority of primary-vaccination clones reappeared (around 95% CD4, around 90% CD8).

One entry per CDR3 protein results from TCRdb running MiXCR on the 5' RACE reads. Of about 73,000 distinct CDR3 sequences listed, approximately 8% are singletons. Losses at the gene ends were 10 bases for V and 6 bases for J; bases not matched to a gene: 12. This CDR3 has 14 residues. Germline V gives CDR1 SGDLS, CDR2 YYNGEE. The chain is built from TRBV9 and TRBJ2-3; the match to TRBD1 covers 9 bases. This receptor was obtained from a man in his thirties or forties who received the YFV17D yellow fever vaccine. The sample here was CD8+ T cells sorted from PBMCs, taken on the day of the yellow fever booster vaccination. CDR3 in amino acids: CAGSRGQGPDTQYF. DNA of the CDR3: TGTGCCGGTTCTAGGGGACAGGGCCCCGATACGCAGTATTTT.